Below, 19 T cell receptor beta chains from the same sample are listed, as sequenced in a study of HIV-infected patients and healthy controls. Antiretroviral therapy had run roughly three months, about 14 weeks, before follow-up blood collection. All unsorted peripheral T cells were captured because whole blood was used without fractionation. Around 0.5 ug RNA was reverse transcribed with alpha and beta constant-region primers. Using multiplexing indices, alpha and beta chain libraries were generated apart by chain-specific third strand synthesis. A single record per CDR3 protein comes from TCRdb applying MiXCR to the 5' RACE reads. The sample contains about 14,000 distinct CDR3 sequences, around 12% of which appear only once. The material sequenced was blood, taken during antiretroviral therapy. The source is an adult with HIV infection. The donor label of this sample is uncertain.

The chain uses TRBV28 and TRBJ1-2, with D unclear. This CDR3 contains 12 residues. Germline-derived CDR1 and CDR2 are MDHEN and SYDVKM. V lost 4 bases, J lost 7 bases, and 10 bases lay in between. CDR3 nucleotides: TGTGCCAGCAGTTGGCTTCTTGGTGGCTACACCTTC. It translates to CASSWLLGGYTF.

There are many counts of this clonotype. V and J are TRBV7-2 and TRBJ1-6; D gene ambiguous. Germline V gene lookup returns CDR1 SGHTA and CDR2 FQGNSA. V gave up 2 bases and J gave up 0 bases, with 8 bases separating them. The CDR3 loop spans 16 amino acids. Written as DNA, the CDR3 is TGTGCCAGCAGCTTAAGCGCTAGCTCCTATAATTCACCCCTCCACTTT. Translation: CASSLSASSYNSPLHF.

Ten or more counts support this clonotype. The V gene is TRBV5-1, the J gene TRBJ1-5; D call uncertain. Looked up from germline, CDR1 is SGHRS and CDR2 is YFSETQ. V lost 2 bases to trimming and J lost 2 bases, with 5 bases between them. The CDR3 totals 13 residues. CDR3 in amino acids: CASSFAGNQPQHF. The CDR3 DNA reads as TGCGCCAGCAGCTTCGCAGGCAATCAGCCCCAGCATTTT.

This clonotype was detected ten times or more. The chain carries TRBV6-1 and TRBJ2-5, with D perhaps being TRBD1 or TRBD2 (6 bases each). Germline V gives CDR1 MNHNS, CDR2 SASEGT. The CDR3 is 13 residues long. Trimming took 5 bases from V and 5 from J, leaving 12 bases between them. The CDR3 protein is CASSRTGRETQYF. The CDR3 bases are TGTGCCAGCAGTCGAACAGGGAGGGAGACCCAGTACTTC.

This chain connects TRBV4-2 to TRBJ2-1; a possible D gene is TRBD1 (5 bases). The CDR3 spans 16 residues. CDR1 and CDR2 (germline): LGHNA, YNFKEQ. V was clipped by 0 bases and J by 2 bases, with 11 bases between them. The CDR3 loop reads CASSQDFTGAYNEQFF. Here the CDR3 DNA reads TGTGCCAGCAGCCAAGATTTCACAGGAGCCTACAATGAGCAGTTCTTC.

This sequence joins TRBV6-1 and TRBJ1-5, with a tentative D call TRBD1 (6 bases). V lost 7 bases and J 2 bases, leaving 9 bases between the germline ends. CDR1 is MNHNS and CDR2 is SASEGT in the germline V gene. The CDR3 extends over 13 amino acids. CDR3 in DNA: TGTGCCAGCAATGGACAGCGCAATCAGCCCCAGCATTTT. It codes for CASNGQRNQPQHF.

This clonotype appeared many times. The DNA for the CDR3 is TGTGCCAGCAGCTTAAATGGGGACAGGCGGCCCCAGCATTTT. This sequence encodes CASSLNGDRRPQHF. V usage is TRBV7-2 and J usage is TRBJ1-5; the match to TRBD1 covers 8 bases. The junction had 6 bases not matched to a gene; V was cut back by 2 bases and J by 9 bases. Germline assignment: CDR1 SGHTA and CDR2 FQGNSA. CDR3 size: 14 residues. The full variable domain, with the rest looked up from reference TRBV7-2 and TRBJ1-5, is GAGVSQSPSNKVTEKGKDVELRCDPISGHTALYWYRQSLGQGLEFLIYFQGNSAPDKSGLPSDRFSAERTGGSVSTLTIQRTQQEDSAVYLCASSLNGDRRPQHFGDGTRLSIL.

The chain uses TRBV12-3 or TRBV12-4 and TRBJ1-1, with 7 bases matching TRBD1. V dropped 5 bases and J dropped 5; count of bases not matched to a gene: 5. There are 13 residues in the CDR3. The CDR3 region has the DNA TGTGCCAGCAGTCGACAGGGTACGACTGAAGCTTTCTTT. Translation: CASSRQGTTEAFF.

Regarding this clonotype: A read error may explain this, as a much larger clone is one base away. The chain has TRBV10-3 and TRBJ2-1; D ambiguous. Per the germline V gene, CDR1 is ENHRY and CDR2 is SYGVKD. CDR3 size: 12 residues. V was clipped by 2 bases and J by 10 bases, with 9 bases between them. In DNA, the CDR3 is TGTGCCATCAGTGAGATGGATCGCGAGCAGTTCTTC. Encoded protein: CAISEMDREQFF.

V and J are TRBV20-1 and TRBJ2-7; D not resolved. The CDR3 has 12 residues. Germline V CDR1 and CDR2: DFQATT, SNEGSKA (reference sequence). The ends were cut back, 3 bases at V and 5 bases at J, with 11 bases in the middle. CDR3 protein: CSASPTPDEQYF. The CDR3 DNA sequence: TGCAGTGCTAGTCCTACGCCCGACGAGCAGTACTTC.

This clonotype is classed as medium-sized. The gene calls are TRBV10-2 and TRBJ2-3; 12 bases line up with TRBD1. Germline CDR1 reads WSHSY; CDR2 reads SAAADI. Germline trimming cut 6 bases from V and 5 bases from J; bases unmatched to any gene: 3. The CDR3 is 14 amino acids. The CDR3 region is CASRRDRGQDTQYF. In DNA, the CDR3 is TGCGCCAGCAGGCGGGACAGGGGGCAAGATACGCAGTATTTT.

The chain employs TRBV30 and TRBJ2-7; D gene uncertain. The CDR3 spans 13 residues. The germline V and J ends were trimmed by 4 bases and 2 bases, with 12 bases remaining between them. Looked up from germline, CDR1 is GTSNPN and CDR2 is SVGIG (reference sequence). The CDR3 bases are TGTGCCTGGACCCTGGGCGGTGCCTACGAGCAGTACTTC. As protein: CAWTLGGAYEQYF.

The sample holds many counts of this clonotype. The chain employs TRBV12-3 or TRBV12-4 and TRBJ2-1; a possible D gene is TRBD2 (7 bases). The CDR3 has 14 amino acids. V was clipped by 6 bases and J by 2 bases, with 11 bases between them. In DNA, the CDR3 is TGTGCCAGCAGAGGGGAGGGGGCCTACAATGAGCAGTTCTTC. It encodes CASRGEGAYNEQFF.

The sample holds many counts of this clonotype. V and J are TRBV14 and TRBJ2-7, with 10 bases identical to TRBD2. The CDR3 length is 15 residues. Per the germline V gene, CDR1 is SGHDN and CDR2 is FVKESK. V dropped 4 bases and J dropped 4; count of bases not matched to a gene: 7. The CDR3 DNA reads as TGTGCCAGCAGCCTAGCGGGGGGCAATCTTTACGAGCAGTACTTC. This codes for CASSLAGGNLYEQYF.

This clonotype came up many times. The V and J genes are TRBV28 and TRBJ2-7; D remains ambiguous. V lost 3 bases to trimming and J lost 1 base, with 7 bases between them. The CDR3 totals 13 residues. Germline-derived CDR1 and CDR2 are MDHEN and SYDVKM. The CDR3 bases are TGTGCCAGCAGTTTTGATAGTTCCTACGAGCAGTACTTC. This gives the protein CASSFDSSYEQYF. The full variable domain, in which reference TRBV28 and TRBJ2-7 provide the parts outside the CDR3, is DVKVTQSSRYLVKRTGEKVFLECVQDMDHENMFWYRQDPGLGLRLIYFSYDVKMKEKGDIPEGYSVSREKKERFSLILESASTNQTSMYLCASSFDSSYEQYFGPGTRLTVT.

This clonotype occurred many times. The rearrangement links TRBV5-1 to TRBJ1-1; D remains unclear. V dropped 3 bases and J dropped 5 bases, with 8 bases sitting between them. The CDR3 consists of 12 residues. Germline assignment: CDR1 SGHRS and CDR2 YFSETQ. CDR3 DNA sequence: TGCGCCAGCAGCTCGGGGTTGACTGAAGCTTTCTTT. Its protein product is CASSSGLTEAFF.

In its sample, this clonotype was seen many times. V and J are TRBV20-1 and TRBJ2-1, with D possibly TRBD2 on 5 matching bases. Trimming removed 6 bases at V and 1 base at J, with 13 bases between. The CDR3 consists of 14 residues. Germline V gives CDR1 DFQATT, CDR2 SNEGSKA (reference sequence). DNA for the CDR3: TGCAGTGCCGAGACCGGGGTATCCTACAATGAGCAGTTCTTC. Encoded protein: CSAETGVSYNEQFF.

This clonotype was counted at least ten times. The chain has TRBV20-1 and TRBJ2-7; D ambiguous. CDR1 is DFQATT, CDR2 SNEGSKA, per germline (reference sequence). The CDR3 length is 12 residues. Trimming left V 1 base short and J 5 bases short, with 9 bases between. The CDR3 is CSARGDDHEQYF. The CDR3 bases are TGCAGTGCTAGAGGTGACGACCACGAGCAGTACTTC.

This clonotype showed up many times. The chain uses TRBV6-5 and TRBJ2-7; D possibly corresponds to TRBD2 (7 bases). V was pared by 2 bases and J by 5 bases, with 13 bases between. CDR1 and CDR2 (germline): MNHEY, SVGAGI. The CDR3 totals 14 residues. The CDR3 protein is CASSYPGGGNEQYF. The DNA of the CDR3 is TGTGCCAGCAGTTACCCGGGCGGGGGCAACGAGCAGTACTTC.